These 17 T cell receptor beta chains were sequenced from one sample in a study of breast tumors, draining lymph nodes, adjacent tissues listed by TCRdb under 2016. The axillary draining lymph nodes of breast cancer patients were the source of the lymph node samples. Receptors were amplified or captured by multiplex PCR. Instrument on record: Illumina HiSeq 2000. TCRdb reran the public reads through fastp at Q25 and MiXCR, keeping productive beta chains. Every distinct CDR3 protein forms one entry, paired with its most common genes and DNA. The sample table contains 250,000 or so distinct CDR3 sequences; only one count was recorded for over 30% of them. The ten largest clones add up to around 1% of the sample. Sequenced material: axillary lymph node tissue. The receptors originated from a female donor with breast cancer. Some clones in this sample may be carry-over from other donors' samples.

This chain links TRBV9 with TRBJ2-2; 12 bases match TRBD2. The V gene end was trimmed by 0 bases and the J gene end by 1 base; junction bases not matched to a gene: 10. CDR3 length: 20 residues. Per the germline V gene, CDR1 is SGDLS and CDR2 is YYNGEE. The CDR3 DNA follows: TGTGCCAGCAGCGTAGGGGCCCTAGCGGGAGGGCCGAGGAACACCGGGGAGCTGTTTTTT. It encodes CASSVGALAGGPRNTGELFF.

In this sample, this clonotype turned up once. Given a much more abundant clone one base away, this may be a read error. The chain links TRBV2 to TRBJ2-3; D ambiguous. CDR3 length: 12 amino acids. Germline V CDR1 and CDR2: SNHLY, FYNNEI. The CDR3 protein is CASSTYTDTQCF. CDR3 nucleotide sequence: TGTGCCAGCAGTACCTACACAGATACGCAGTGTTTT. The complete variable domain, with remaining parts taken from reference TRBV2 and TRBJ2-3, reads EPEVTQTPSHQVTQMGQEVILRCVPISNHLYFYWYRQILGQKVEFLVSFYNNEISEKSEIFDDQFSVERPDGSNFTLKIRSTKLEDSAMYFCASSTYTDTQCFGPGTRLTVL.

This clonotype appeared many times. The rearrangement uses TRBV3-1 and TRBJ1-3; 7 bases line up with TRBD1. The trim removed 3 bases at V and 6 bases at J, leaving 8 bases unmatched. The CDR3 is 15 residues long. Germline CDR1 LGHDT, CDR2 YNNKEL (reference sequence). This chain's CDR3 is CASSHPDRATNTIYF. In DNA, the CDR3 is TGTGCCAGCAGCCACCCCGACAGGGCAACAAACACCATATATTTT.

This clonotype appeared once. This chain joins TRBV11-3 and TRBJ2-1; 9 bases agree with TRBD2. V lost 0 bases to trimming and J lost 5 bases; unmatched junction nucleotides: 20. This CDR3 is built from 21 residues. CDR1 is SGHNT and CDR2 is YENEEA in the germline V gene. In DNA form, the CDR3 reads TGTGCCAGCAGCTTAGATCGAATCTCGGGCGGGAGGGCAGGCGGCAACAATGAGCAGTTCTTC. Protein sequence: CASSLDRISGGRAGGNNEQFF.

Of note for this clonotype: Just one base apart from a much larger clone, this may be a read error. The chain carries TRBV7-9 and TRBJ2-1, with D unclear. Germline CDR1 and CDR2: SEHNR and FQNEAQ (reference sequence). The CDR3 is 15 amino acids. The CDR3 spells CASSLRDIGTNEQLF. In nucleotides, the CDR3 is TGTGCCAGCAGCTTACGCGATATTGGTACAAATGAGCAGCTCTTC.

This clonotype was recorded at least ten times. The chain joins TRBV5-1 to TRBJ2-1, with D maybe TRBD2 (5 bases). The CDR3 loop spans 16 amino acids. With 0 bases removed from V and 7 bases from J, the gap between germline ends came to 17 bases. Germline CDR1 is SGHRS and CDR2 is YFSETQ. CDR3 sequence reads: CASSLELRGLGNEQFF. As DNA, the CDR3 is TGCGCCAGCAGCTTGGAACTCCGGGGTCTAGGGAATGAGCAGTTCTTC.

This clonotype has more than one count but fewer than ten. This chain connects TRBV28 to TRBJ1-2, with a possible D match to TRBD1 (6 bases). The germline V and J ends were trimmed by 6 bases and 8 bases, with 19 bases remaining between them. Germline CDR1 and CDR2: MDHEN and SYDVKM. The CDR3 runs 14 residues. CDR3 nucleotides: TGTGCCAGCAGAGTATCGGAACAGGGACAAGGCTACACCTTC. This gives the protein CASRVSEQGQGYTF.

The CDR3 coding sequence is TGTGCCAGCAGCTCCGGAGGGGTTTACTACAATGAGCAGTATTTT. This gives the protein CASSSGGVYYNEQYF. The rearrangement uses TRBV7-9 and TRBJ2-3; a weak D match, TRBD2 (6 bases). The V end was cut by 4 bases, the J end by 11 bases, with 22 bases between. Per the germline V gene, CDR1 is SEHNR and CDR2 is FQNEAQ (reference sequence). The CDR3 contains 15 residues.

The rearrangement uses TRBV15 and TRBJ2-5, with TRBD2 matching 7 bases. The CDR3 spans 15 residues. The germline V gene encodes CDR1 LNHNV and CDR2 YYDKDF (reference sequence). Trimming cost V 1 base and J 1 base; bases outside gene matches: 3. CDR3 DNA: TGTGCCACCAGCAGAGCGGGAGGCCTCCAAGAGACCCAGTACTTC. Its protein product is CATSRAGGLQETQYF.

This clonotype was recorded many times. The chain carries TRBV20-1 and TRBJ1-6; possible D gene TRBD1, 5 bases. The CDR3 is 15 amino acids. Germline loops: CDR1 DFQATT, CDR2 SNEGSKA (reference sequence). V lost 3 bases to trimming and J lost 2 bases, with 11 bases between them. This chain's CDR3 is CSASPEQAYNSPLHF. The CDR3 DNA sequence: TGCAGTGCTAGTCCGGAACAGGCCTATAATTCACCCCTCCACTTT.

This clonotype came up many times. V is TRBV20-1 and J is TRBJ1-5; D gene ambiguous. Trimming pared 2 bases from V and 3 bases from J, leaving 8 bases between. Germline V CDR1 and CDR2: DFQATT, SNEGSKA (reference sequence). CDR3 size: 13 residues. The CDR3 DNA sequence: TGCAGTGCTAGACTAGGTTCCAATCAGCCCCAGCATTTT. It translates to CSARLGSNQPQHF.

Points on this clonotype: A much larger clone lies one base from this, so it may be a read error. This CDR3 is CAISDPGQGLETQYF. CDR3 coding DNA: TGTGCCATCAGTGACCCGGGACAGGGGCTGGAGACCCAGTACTTC. The rearrangement links TRBV10-3 to TRBJ2-5, with TRBD1 matching over 10 bases. The CDR3 spans 15 residues. Looked up from germline, CDR1 is ENHRY and CDR2 is SYGVKD. Trimming removed 3 bases from V and 5 bases from J; junction bases left unmatched: 6.

The gene calls are TRBV15 and TRBJ2-5, with 13 positions matching TRBD2. Germline assignment: CDR1 LNHNV and CDR2 YYDKDF (reference sequence). Germline trimming cut 0 bases from V and 5 bases from J; bases unmatched to any gene: 9. The CDR3 sequence is 18 residues long. The CDR3 DNA reads as TGTGCCACCAGCAGAGATCGAGGGACTAGCGGGATAGATGAGACCCAGTACTTC. Its translation is CATSRDRGTSGIDETQYF.

This clonotype has ten or more counts. One end of the junction varies from germline; a read error may be responsible. The chain links TRBV24-1 to TRBJ1-4; 9 bases are a match to TRBD1. Germline V gene data show CDR1 as KGHDR and CDR2 as SFDVKD. CDR3 size: 14 residues. CDR3 sequence (DNA): TGTGCCACAAGTGATGGGACAGGGTTGGAAAAACTGTTTTTT. This translates into CATSDGTGLEKLFF.

This clonotype occurred many times. The rearrangement links TRBV7-9 to TRBJ1-3; D not resolved. This CDR3 is built from 12 residues. The V gene's germline CDR1 is SEHNR and CDR2 FQNEAQ (reference sequence). V was cut by 2 bases and J by 10 bases, with 9 bases left in between. The CDR3 region is CASSLSGGTIYF. CDR3 nucleotide sequence: TGTGCCAGCAGCTTAAGCGGTGGAACCATATATTTT.

This clonotype appeared many times. V is TRBV4-2 and J is TRBJ1-6, with D perhaps matching TRBD1 (6 bases). The V gene's germline CDR1 is LGHNA and CDR2 YNFKEQ. The CDR3 has 13 residues. Trimming pared 2 bases from V and 10 bases from J, leaving 9 bases between. The CDR3 bases are TGTGCCAGCAGCCAAAACAGGGCGTCACCCCTCCACTTT. As protein: CASSQNRASPLHF.

The table lists this clonotype with a count of one. A much larger clone differs from this one at a single base, so this may be a read error. The CDR3 loop reads CASSPGFSSNYGYTF. The CDR3 DNA is TGTGCCAGCAGTCCCGGGTTTTCTTCTAACTATGGCTACACCTTC. V usage is TRBV5-6 and J usage is TRBJ1-2; D gene unclear. Germline loops: CDR1 SGHDT, CDR2 YYEEEE. Trimming pared 5 bases from V and 0 bases from J, leaving 14 bases between. The CDR3 totals 15 residues.